This passage covers 15 T cell receptor beta chains from one sample sequenced in a study of cytomegalovirus exposure and HLA in healthy donors. PCR involved 60 Vbeta and 13 Jbeta primers. Repertoires were generated with immunoSEQ multiplex PCR, while TCRdb's copy carries only in-frame clones and drops some. The sample records a few hundred thousand clones, about 81% being singletons. The specimen was PBMCs. These receptors were taken from a woman in her fifties or sixties in good health and CMV-seropositive.

The chain recombines TRBV5-1 with TRBJ2-6; 8 nucleotides agree with TRBD1. J lost 1 base, V lost 2 bases, and 8 bases had no gene match. CDR1 and CDR2 (germline): SGHRS, YFSETQ. The CDR3 contains 18 residues. As DNA, the CDR3 is TGCGCCAGCAGCTTCCTTGGGCAGGGGGCATCTGGGGCCAACGTCCTGACTTTC. Its protein product is CASSFLGQGASGANVLTF.

This clone was observed a single time. The chain carries TRBV28 and TRBJ2-7; D may be TRBD2 (5 bases). Germline CDR1 is MDHEN and CDR2 is SYDVKM. Trimming took off 6 bases at V and 0 bases at J, with 15 bases between the two ends. The CDR3 covers 15 residues. The CDR3 DNA reads as TGTGCCAGCAGCAGCGGCGGCGGTTCCTCCTACGAGCAGTACTTC. Encoded protein: CASSSGGGSSYEQYF. The variable domain in full, completed from reference TRBV28 and TRBJ2-7, reads DVKVTQSSRYLVKRTGEKVFLECVQDMDHENMFWYRQDPGLGLRLIYFSYDVKMKEKGDIPEGYSVSREKKERFSLILESASTNQTSMYLCASSSGGGSSYEQYFGPGTRLTVT.

The V and J genes are TRBV5-1 and TRBJ1-1, with a tentative D call TRBD1 (6 bases). Trimming cost V 4 bases and J 1 base, with 14 bases left between them. There are 15 residues in the CDR3. The V gene's germline CDR1 is SGHRS and CDR2 YFSETQ. The CDR3 loop reads CASSAQDRQNTEAFF. The CDR3 DNA reads TGCGCCAGCAGCGCACAGGACAGACAGAACACTGAAGCTTTCTTT.

The CDR3 loop is CASSLGAGNQPQHF. The CDR3 DNA reads as TGTGCCAGCAGCTTGGGGGCAGGCAATCAGCCCCAGCATTTT. The rearrangement uses TRBV13 and TRBJ1-5, with D possibly TRBD1 on 6 matching bases. V was clipped by 3 bases and J by 2 bases, with 8 bases between them. CDR1 is PRHDT, CDR2 FYEKMQ, per germline (reference sequence). There are 14 residues in the CDR3.

The rearrangement links TRBV19 to TRBJ1-2; no clear D. CDR1 and CDR2 (germline): LNHDA, SQIVND (reference sequence). There are 15 residues in the CDR3. V was pared by 7 bases and J by 2 bases, with 17 bases between. CDR3 nucleotides: TGTGCCAGTACCCCTAGAGCAATTGGGAACTATGGCTACACCTTC. This sequence encodes CASTPRAIGNYGYTF.

This chain connects TRBV6-5 to TRBJ1-2, with 7 bases aligning to TRBD1. The V gene end was trimmed by 0 bases and the J gene end by 8 bases; junction bases not matched to a gene: 3. The CDR3 extends over 13 amino acids. Germline CDR1 reads MNHEY; CDR2 reads SVGAGI. The CDR3 coding sequence is TGTGCCAGCAGTTACTCCCAGGGGGGCGGCTACACCTTC. Translating gives CASSYSQGGGYTF.

This clone was picked up a small number of times. V and J are TRBV25-1 and TRBJ1-1; D is unresolved. CDR1 is MGHDK, CDR2 SYGVNS, per germline. The V end lost 6 bases, the J end lost 0 bases, and 8 bases lay between the germline ends. This CDR3 is 13 amino acids long. CDR3 bases: TGTGCCAGCAGCCTGGCTTTGAACACTGAAGCTTTCTTT. It is translated as CASSLALNTEAFF.

The J gene is TRBJ1-2, the V gene TRBV28, with D perhaps matching TRBD1 (6 bases). Germline V gene data show CDR1 as MDHEN and CDR2 as SYDVKM. This CDR3 spans 17 amino acids. Trimming removed 5 bases at V and 8 bases at J, with 27 bases between. CDR3 sequence: CASSPREYPRQAGGYTF. DNA for the CDR3: TGTGCCAGCAGTCCTAGGGAATACCCCCGACAGGCGGGCGGCTACACCTTC.

This chain joins TRBV6-6 and TRBJ1-5, with D possibly matching TRBD1 (5 bases). V was trimmed by 6 bases and J by 7 bases, leaving 22 bases between them. In germline, CDR1 is MNHNY, CDR2 SVGAGI (reference sequence). This CDR3 spans 16 amino acids. Here the CDR3 DNA reads TGTGCCAGCAGCCAACCCGCCGGGGCCGGAGGGCAGCCCCAGCATTTT. Its translation is CASSQPAGAGGQPQHF.

This chain connects TRBV6-6 to TRBJ1-5; 8 positions match TRBD1. CDR1 is MNHNY and CDR2 is SVGAGI in the germline V gene (reference sequence). This CDR3 has 15 residues. The V and J ends lost 4 bases and 4 bases, in that order; junction bases with no gene match: 6. The CDR3 loop is CASSWGQVENQPQHF. In nucleotides, the CDR3 is TGTGCCAGCAGTTGGGGACAGGTCGAGAATCAGCCCCAGCATTTT.

The CDR3 protein is CASSLPGDREAFF. In nucleotides, the CDR3 is TGTGCCAGCAGCTTGCCCGGGGACAGGGAAGCTTTCTTT. The chain carries TRBV7-3 and TRBJ1-1; 8 nucleotides align to TRBD1. From germline, CDR1 is SGHTA and CDR2 FQGTGA. Trimming removed 3 bases from V and 8 bases from J; junction bases left unmatched: 5. CDR3 length equals 13 residues.

The chain joins TRBV4-1 to TRBJ1-4; a possible D gene is TRBD1 (5 bases). The germline V and J ends were trimmed by 0 bases and 8 bases, with 13 bases remaining between them. This CDR3 spans 15 amino acids. Per germline, CDR1 MGHRA and CDR2 YSYEKL. The CDR3 coding sequence is TGCGCCAGCAGCCAAGAGGTCAGGGCTCGGGAAAAACTGTTTTTT. Encoded protein: CASSQEVRAREKLFF.

The V gene is TRBV25-1, the J gene TRBJ1-1, with unresolved D. Germline CDR1 and CDR2: MGHDK and SYGVNS. The CDR3 totals 13 residues. V was pared by 4 bases and J by 1 base, with 7 bases between. The CDR3 spells CASSVGRNTEAFF. The CDR3 DNA reads as TGTGCCAGCAGTGTTGGCCGGAACACTGAAGCTTTCTTT.

The chain has TRBV29-1 and TRBJ2-2, with TRBD2 as a possible D gene (6 bases). Deletions cut 7 bases from V and 5 bases from J, with 11 bases between. CDR3 length equals 12 residues. From germline, CDR1 is SQVTM and CDR2 ANQGSEA. The CDR3 coding sequence is TGCAGCGCCGAAGGAGGGACCGGGGAGCTGTTTTTT. This codes for CSAEGGTGELFF.

The rearrangement joins TRBV10-1 to TRBJ2-3; 11 nucleotides match TRBD2. After removal of 4 bases from V and 1 base from J, the junction contained 1 base not matched to a gene. CDR3 size: 15 residues. Germline V gene lookup returns CDR1 WNHNN and CDR2 SYGVQD (reference sequence). The CDR3: CASSVLAGGTDTQYF. The DNA for the CDR3 is TGCGCCAGCAGTGTACTAGCGGGAGGCACAGATACGCAGTATTTT.